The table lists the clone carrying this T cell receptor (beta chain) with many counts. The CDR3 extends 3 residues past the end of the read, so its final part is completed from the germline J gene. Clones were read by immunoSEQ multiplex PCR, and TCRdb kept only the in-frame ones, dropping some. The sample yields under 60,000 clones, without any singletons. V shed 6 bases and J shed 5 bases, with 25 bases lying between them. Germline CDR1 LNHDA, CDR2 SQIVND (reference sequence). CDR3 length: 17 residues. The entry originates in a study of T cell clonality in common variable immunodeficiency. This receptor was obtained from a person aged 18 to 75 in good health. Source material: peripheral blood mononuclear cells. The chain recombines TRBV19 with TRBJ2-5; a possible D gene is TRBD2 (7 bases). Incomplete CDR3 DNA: TGTGCCAGTAGCACCGGGTTTGGGGGGGCCGGTGAGGAGACC. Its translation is CASSTGFGGAGEET. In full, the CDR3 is CASSTGFGGAGEETQYF.